This T cell receptor beta chain was identified in a study of blood T cell repertoires in COVID-19. TCRdb keeps only in-frame clones here, not all; method: immunoSEQ multiplex PCR. The sample has about 87,000 clones; 70% to 85% are singletons. This clone turned up a few times. V lost 5 bases to trimming and J lost 2 bases; unmatched junction nucleotides: 10. From germline, CDR1 is SGHVS and CDR2 FQNEAQ. This CDR3 spans 17 amino acids. Sequencing input: peripheral blood. The V gene is TRBV7-8, the J gene TRBJ2-1; 9 positions match TRBD1. This receptor was identified in a woman between 45 and 65 years old with acute or convalescent COVID-19. Written as DNA, the CDR3 is TGTGCCAGCAGCGCCGACCCCGGGACAGGGACCTACAATGAGCAGTTCTTC. It specifies CASSADPGTGTYNEQFF.